This T cell receptor beta chain is from a study of metastatic and nonmetastatic thyroid tumors. Study overall: Repertoires were compared across blood and tumor or nodule tissue from malignant and benign thyroid patients.

Study conclusions and caveats: Reports indicated that malignant thyroid tumors showed significantly higher TCR beta diversity than benign nodules did, in blood and tumor.

The CDR3 is made up of 16 amino acids. The V and J ends lost 5 bases and 4 bases respectively, with 21 bases between them. The germline gives CDR1 MNHEY, CDR2 SMNVEV (reference sequence). Every patient underwent thyroid surgery untreated. Regarding this clone: The antigen remains undetermined.

Authors' methods: It was from CDR3 differences across clinicopathological groups that a distant-metastasis classifier for papillary thyroid cancer was built. TCRdb reprocessed the PCR reads using MiXCR. What appears here as the V and J calls and clone size reflects TCRdb's work, not the paper's. This table holds tens of thousands of clones, less than 60% found once. The sequenced sample was tumor tissue. The source of this sequence is a male donor with papillary thyroid cancer or a benign thyroid nodule (not recorded which). Some clones in this sample may be carry-over from other donors' samples. This sequence joins TRBV27 and TRBJ2-7; possibly TRBD1 for D (5 bases). The CDR3 DNA follows: TGTGCCAGCAGTCTTCAGGGTTCTTTTCTTTGGTACGAGCAGTACTTC. Protein product: CASSLQGSFLWYEQYF.